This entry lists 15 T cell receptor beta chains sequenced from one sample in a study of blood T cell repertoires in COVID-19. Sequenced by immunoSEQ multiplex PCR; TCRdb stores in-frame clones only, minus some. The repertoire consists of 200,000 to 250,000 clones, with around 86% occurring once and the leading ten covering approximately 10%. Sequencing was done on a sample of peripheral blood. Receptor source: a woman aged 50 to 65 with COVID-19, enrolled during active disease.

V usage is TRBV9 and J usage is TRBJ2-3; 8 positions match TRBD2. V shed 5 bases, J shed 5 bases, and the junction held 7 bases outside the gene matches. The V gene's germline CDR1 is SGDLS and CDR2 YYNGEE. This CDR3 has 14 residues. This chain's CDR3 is CASSRGGPVDTQYF. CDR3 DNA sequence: TGTGCCAGCAGTCGCGGGGGGCCCGTAGATACGCAGTATTTT.

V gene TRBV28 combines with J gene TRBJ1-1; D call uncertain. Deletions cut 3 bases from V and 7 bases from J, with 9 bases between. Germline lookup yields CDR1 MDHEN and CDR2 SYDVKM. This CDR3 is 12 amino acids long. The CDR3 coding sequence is TGTGCCAGCAGTTTCCGCGGCTATGAAGCTTTCTTT. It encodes CASSFRGYEAFF.

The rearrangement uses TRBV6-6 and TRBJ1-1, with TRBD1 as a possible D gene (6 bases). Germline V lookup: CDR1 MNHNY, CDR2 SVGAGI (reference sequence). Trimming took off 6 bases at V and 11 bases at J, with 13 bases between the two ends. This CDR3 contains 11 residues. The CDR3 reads CASRQQGEAFF. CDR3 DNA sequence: TGTGCCAGCAGGCAACAGGGAGAGGCTTTCTTT.

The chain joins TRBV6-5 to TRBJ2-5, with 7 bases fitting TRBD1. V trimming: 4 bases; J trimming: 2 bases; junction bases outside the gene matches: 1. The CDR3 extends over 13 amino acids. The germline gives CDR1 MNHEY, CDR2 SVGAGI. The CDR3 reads CASSSGQQETQYF. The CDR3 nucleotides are TGTGCCAGCAGTTCGGGACAGCAAGAGACCCAGTACTTC.

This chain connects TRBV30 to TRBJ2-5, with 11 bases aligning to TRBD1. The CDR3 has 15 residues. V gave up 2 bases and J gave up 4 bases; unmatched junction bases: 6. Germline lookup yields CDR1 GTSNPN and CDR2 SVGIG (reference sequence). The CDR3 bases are TGTGCCTGGAGTCAGGGGACAGGGGGAGGAGAGACCCAGTACTTC. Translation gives CAWSQGTGGGETQYF.

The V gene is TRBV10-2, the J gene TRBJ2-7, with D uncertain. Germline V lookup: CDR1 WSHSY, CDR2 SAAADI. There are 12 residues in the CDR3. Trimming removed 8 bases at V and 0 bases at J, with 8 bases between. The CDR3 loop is CASGQASYEQYF. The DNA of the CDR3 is TGCGCCAGCGGGCAGGCCTCCTACGAGCAGTACTTC.

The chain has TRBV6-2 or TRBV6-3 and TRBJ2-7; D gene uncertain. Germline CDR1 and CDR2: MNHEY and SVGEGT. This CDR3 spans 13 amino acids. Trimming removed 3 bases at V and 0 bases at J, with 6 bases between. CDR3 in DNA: TGTGCCAGCAGTTATGACACCTCCTACGAGCAGTACGTC. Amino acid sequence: CASSYDTSYEQYV.

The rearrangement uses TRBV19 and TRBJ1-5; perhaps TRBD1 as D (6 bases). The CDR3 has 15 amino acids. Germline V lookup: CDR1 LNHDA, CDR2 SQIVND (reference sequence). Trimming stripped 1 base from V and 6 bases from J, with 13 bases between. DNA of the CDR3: TGTGCCAGTAGTATAGTAGGGGGGGCGTCTCAGCCCCAGCATTTT. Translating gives CASSIVGGASQPQHF.

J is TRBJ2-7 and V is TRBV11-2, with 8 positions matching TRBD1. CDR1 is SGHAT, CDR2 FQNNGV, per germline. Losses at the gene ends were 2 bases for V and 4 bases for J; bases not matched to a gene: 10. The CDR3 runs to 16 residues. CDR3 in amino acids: CASSLRTGTGDYEQYF. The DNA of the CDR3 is TGTGCCAGCAGCTTAAGAACCGGGACAGGAGATTACGAGCAGTACTTC. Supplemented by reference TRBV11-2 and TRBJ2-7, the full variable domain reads EAGVAQSPRYKIIEKRQSVAFWCNPISGHATLYWYQQILGQGPKLLIQFQNNGVVDDSQLPKDRFSAERLKGVDSTLKIQPAKLEDSAVYLCASSLRTGTGDYEQYFGPGTRLTVT.

CDR3 sequence: CASSDRHEQYV. CDR3 bases: TGTGCCAGCAGCGACAGACACGAGCAGTACGTC. This chain joins TRBV7-8 and TRBJ2-7; weak D call: TRBD1 (5 bases). CDR1 SGHVS and CDR2 FQNEAQ come from the germline V gene. This CDR3 comprises 11 residues. Trimming stripped 5 bases from V and 5 bases from J, with 7 bases between.

The DNA for the CDR3 is TGTGCCAGCTCACCAATCCGGAAGGGGAACCAAGAGACCCAGTACTTC. Translation gives CASSPIRKGNQETQYF. The chain links TRBV18 to TRBJ2-5, with D possibly TRBD1 on 5 matching bases. The CDR3 spans 16 residues. V was clipped by 2 bases and J by 0 bases, with 13 bases between them. Germline CDR1 is KGHSH and CDR2 is LQKENI. The full variable domain, rest sourced from reference TRBV18 and TRBJ2-5, is NAGVMQNPRHLVRRRGQEARLRCSPMKGHSHVYWYRQLPEEGLKFMVYLQKENIIDESGMPKERFSAEFPKEGPSILRIQQVVRGDSAAYFCASSPIRKGNQETQYFGPGTRLLVL.

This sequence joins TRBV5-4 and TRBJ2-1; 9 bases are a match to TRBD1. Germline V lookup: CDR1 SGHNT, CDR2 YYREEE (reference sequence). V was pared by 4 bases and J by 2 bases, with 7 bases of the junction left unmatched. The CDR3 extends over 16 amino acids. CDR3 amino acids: CASSKSTGGPYNEQFF. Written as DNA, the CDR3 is TGTGCCAGCAGCAAATCTACAGGGGGCCCCTACAATGAGCAGTTCTTC.

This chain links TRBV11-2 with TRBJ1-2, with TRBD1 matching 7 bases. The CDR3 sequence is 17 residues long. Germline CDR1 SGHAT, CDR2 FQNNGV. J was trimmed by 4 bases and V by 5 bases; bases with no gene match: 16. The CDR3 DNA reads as TGTGCCAGCAGCCCTCTGGAGGGGGCCGGCCCCCTCTATGGCTACACCTTC. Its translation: CASSPLEGAGPLYGYTF.

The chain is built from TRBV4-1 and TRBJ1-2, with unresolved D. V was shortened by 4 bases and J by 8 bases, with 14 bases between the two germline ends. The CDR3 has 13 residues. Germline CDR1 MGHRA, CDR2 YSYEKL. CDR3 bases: TGCGCCAGCAGCCCCCGGCACGACTTGGGCTACACCTTC. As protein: CASSPRHDLGYTF.

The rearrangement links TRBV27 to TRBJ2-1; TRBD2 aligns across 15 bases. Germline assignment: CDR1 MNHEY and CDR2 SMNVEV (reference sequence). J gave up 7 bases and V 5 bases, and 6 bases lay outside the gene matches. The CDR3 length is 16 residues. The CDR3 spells CASSPGLAGGPNEQFF. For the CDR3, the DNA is TGTGCCAGCAGTCCGGGACTAGCGGGGGGTCCTAATGAGCAGTTCTTC.